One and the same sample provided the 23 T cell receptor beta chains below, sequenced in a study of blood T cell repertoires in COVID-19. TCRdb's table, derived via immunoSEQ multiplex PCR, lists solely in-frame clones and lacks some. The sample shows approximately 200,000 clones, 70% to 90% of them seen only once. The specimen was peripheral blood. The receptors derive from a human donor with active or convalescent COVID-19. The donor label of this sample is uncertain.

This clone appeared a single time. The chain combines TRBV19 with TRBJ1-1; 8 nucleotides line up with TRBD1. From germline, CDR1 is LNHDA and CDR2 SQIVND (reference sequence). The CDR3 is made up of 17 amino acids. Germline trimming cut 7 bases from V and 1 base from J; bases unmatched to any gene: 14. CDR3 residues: CASTPRGGDRKNTEAFF. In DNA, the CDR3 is TGTGCCAGTACTCCCAGGGGGGGGGACAGGAAGAACACTGAAGCTTTCTTT.

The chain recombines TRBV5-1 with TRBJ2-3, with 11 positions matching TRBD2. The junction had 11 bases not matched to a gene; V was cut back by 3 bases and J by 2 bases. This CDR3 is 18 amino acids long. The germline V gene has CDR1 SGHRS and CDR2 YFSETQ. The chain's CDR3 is CASSSLLSSGGTTDTQYF. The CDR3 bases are TGCGCCAGCAGCTCGTTACTCTCTAGCGGGGGGACCACAGATACGCAGTATTTT.

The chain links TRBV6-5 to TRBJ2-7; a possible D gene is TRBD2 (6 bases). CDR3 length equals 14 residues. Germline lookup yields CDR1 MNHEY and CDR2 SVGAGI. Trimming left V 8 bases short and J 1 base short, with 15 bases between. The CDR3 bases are TGTGCCAGCTCGATTAGCGGTTTTTCCTACGAGCAGTACTTC. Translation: CASSISGFSYEQYF.

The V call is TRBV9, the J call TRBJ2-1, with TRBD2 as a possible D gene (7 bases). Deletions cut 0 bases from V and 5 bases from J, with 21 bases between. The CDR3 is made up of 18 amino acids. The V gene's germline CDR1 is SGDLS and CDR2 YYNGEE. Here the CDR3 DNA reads TGTGCCAGCAGCGTAGCCCCGAGACTAGGCGGGGGCCACAATGAGCAGTTCTTC. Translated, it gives CASSVAPRLGGGHNEQFF.

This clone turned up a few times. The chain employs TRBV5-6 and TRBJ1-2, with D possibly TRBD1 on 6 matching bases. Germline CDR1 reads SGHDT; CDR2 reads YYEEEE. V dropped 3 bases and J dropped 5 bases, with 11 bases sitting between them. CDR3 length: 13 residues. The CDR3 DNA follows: TGTGCCAGCAGCTGGACAGAAGATTATGGCTACACCTTC. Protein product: CASSWTEDYGYTF.

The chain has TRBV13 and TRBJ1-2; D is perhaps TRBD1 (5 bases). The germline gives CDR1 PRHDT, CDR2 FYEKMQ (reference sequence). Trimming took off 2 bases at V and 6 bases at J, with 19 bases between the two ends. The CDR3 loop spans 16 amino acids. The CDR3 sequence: CASSLFPALRGDGYTF. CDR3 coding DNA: TGTGCCAGCAGCTTATTCCCGGCACTCCGGGGGGATGGCTACACCTTC.

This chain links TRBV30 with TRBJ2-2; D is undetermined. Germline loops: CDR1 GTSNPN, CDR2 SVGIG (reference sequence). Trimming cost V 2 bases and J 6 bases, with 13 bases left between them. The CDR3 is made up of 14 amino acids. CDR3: CAWSLISPAGELFF. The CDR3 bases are TGTGCCTGGAGTCTCATCTCCCCGGCCGGGGAGCTGTTTTTT.

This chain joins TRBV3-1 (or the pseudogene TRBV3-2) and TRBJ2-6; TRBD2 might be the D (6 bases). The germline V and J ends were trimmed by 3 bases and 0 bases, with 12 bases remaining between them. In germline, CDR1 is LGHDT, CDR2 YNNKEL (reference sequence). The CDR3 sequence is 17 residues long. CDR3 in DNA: TGTGCCAGCAGCCAGCGACAGACTAGCTCTGGGGCCAACGTCCTGACTTTC. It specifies CASSQRQTSSGANVLTF.

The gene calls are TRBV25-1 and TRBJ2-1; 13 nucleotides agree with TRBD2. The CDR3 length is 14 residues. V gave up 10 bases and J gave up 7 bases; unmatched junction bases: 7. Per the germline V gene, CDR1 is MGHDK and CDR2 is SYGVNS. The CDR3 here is CATATSGGTNEQFF. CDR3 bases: TGTGCCACGGCGACTAGCGGGGGGACGAATGAGCAGTTCTTC.

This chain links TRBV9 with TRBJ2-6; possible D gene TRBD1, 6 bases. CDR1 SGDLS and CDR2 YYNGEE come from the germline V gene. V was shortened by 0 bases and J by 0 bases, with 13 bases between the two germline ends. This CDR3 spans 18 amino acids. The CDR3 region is CASSVGTGISSGANVLTF. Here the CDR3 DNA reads TGTGCCAGCAGCGTAGGTACAGGGATCTCCTCTGGGGCCAACGTCCTGACTTTC.

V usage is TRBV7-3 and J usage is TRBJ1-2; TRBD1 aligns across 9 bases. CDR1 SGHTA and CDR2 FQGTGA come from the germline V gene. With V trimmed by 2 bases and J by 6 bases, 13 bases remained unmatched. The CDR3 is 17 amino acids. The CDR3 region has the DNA TGTGCCAGCAGCTTATCTTTTAGGGACAGGGTGTTCAATGGCTACACCTTC. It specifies CASSLSFRDRVFNGYTF.

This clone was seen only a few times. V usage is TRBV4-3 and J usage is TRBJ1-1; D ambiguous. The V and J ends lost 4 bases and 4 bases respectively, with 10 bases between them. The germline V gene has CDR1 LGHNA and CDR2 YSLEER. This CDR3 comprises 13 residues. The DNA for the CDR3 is TGCGCCAGCAGCCCCCAAATGCGCACTGAAGCTTTCTTT. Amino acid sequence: CASSPQMRTEAFF.

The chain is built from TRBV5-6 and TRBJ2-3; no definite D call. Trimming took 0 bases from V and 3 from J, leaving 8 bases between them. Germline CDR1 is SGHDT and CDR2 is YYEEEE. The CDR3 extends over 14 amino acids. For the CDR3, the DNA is TGTGCCAGCAGCTTGGGCGGTAGTACAGATACGCAGTATTTT. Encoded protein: CASSLGGSTDTQYF.

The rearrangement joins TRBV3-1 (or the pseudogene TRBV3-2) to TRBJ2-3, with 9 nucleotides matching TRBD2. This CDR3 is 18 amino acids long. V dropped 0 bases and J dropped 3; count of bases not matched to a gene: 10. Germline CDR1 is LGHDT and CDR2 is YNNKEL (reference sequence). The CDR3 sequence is CASSQDRGREGWTDTQYF. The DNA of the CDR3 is TGTGCCAGCAGCCAAGATAGGGGGCGGGAGGGCTGGACAGATACGCAGTATTTT.

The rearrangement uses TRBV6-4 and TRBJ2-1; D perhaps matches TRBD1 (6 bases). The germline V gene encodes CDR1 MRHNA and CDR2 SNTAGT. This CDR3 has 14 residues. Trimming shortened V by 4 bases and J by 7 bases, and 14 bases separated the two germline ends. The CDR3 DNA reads TGTGCCAGCAGTGTTTTCCATAGGGGGAATGAGCAGTTCTTC. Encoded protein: CASSVFHRGNEQFF.

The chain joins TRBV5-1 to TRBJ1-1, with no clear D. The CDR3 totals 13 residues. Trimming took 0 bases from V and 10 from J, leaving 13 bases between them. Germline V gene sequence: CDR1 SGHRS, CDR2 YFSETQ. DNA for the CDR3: TGCGCCAGCAGCTTGGGAGGGAGGATGGGAGCTTTCTTT. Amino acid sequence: CASSLGGRMGAFF. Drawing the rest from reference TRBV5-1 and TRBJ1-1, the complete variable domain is KAGVTQTPRYLIKTRGQQVTLSCSPISGHRSVSWYQQTPGQGLQFLFEYFSETQRNKGNFPGRFSGRQFSNSRSEMNVSTLELGDSALYLCASSLGGRMGAFFGQGTRLTVV.

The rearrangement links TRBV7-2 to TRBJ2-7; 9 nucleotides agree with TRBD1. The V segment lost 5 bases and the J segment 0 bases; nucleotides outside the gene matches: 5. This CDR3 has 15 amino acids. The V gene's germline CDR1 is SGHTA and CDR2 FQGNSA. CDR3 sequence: CASSNRDRASYEQYF. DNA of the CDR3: TGTGCCAGCAGCAACCGGGACAGGGCCTCCTACGAGCAGTACTTC. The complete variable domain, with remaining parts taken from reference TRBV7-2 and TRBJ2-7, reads GAGVSQSPSNKVTEKGKDVELRCDPISGHTALYWYRQSLGQGLEFLIYFQGNSAPDKSGLPSDRFSAERTGGSVSTLTIQRTQQEDSAVYLCASSNRDRASYEQYFGPGTRLTVT.

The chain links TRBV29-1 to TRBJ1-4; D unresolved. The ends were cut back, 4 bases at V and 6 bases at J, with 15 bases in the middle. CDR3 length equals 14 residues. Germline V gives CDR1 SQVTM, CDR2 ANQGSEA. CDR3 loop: CSVAGGGRYEKLFF. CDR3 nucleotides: TGCAGCGTTGCGGGAGGCGGGCGATATGAAAAACTGTTTTTT.

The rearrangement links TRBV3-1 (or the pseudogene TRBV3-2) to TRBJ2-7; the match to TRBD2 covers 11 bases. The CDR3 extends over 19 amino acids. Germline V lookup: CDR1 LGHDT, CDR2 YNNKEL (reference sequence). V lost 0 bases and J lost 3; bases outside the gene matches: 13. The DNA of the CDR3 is TGTGCCAGCAGCCAAGAAAGGGGCCTAGCGGGAGGAGGGAGCTACGAGCAGTACTTC. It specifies CASSQERGLAGGGSYEQYF.

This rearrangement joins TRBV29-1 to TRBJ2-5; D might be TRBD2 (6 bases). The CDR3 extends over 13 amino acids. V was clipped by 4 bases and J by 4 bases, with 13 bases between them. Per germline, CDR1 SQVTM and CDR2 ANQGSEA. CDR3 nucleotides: TGCAGCGTTGCTGTCGGGAGTACAGAGACCCAGTACTTC. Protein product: CSVAVGSTETQYF.

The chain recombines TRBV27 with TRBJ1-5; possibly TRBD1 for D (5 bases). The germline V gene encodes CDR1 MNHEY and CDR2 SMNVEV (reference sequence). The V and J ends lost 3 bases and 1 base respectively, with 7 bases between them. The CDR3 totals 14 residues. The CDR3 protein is CASSFRASNQPQHF. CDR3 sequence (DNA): TGTGCCAGCAGTTTCAGGGCGAGCAATCAGCCCCAGCATTTT.

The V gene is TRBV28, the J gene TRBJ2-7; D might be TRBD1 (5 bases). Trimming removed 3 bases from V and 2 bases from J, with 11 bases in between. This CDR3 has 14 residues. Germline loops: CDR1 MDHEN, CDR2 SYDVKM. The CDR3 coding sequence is TGTGCCAGCAGTTTTCAAGGGGATACCTACGAGCAGTACTTC. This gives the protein CASSFQGDTYEQYF. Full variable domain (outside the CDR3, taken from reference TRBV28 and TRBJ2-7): DVKVTQSSRYLVKRTGEKVFLECVQDMDHENMFWYRQDPGLGLRLIYFSYDVKMKEKGDIPEGYSVSREKKERFSLILESASTNQTSMYLCASSFQGDTYEQYFGPGTRLTVT.

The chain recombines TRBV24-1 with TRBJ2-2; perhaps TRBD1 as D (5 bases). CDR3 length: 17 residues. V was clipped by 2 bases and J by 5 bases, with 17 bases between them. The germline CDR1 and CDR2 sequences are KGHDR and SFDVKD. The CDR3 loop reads CATSDSGRVKRTGELFF. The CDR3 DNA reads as TGTGCCACCAGTGATTCAGGCAGGGTGAAGAGGACCGGGGAGCTGTTTTTT.